A single sample is the source of the 19 T cell receptor beta chains below, sequenced in a study of blood T cell repertoires in COVID-19. TCRdb's copy holds only in-frame clones and misses some; the assay was immunoSEQ multiplex PCR. Of 170,000 or so clones listed, approximately 90% are singletons. Sequenced material: peripheral blood. Every receptor here comes from a man aged 50-59 years with acute or convalescent COVID-19.

The chain uses TRBV15 and TRBJ1-1; 8 nucleotides align to TRBD1. Germline CDR1 and CDR2: LNHNV and YYDKDF (reference sequence). J gave up 4 bases and V 1 base, and 5 bases lay outside the gene matches. The CDR3 runs 15 residues. The CDR3 here is CATSRGDRSGTEAFF. CDR3 in DNA: TGTGCCACCAGCAGAGGGGACAGGTCTGGCACTGAAGCTTTCTTT.

V usage is TRBV12-3 or TRBV12-4 and J usage is TRBJ1-2; a possible D gene is TRBD1 (5 bases). CDR3 length equals 13 residues. V lost 4 bases, J lost 7 bases, and 13 bases lay in between. The CDR3 region is CASSSMVGAGYTF. The CDR3 coding sequence is TGTGCCAGCAGTTCTATGGTAGGGGCTGGCTACACCTTC.

The V and J genes are TRBV28 and TRBJ2-1, with D perhaps TRBD1 (6 bases). Germline V lookup: CDR1 MDHEN, CDR2 SYDVKM. The CDR3 runs to 14 residues. V was cut by 6 bases and J by 5 bases, with 14 bases left in between. CDR3 DNA sequence: TGTGCCAGCAGACAAGGGGCAGGGGACAATGAGCAGTTCTTC. Translated, it gives CASRQGAGDNEQFF. The full variable domain, in which reference TRBV28 and TRBJ2-1 provide the parts outside the CDR3, is DVKVTQSSRYLVKRTGEKVFLECVQDMDHENMFWYRQDPGLGLRLIYFSYDVKMKEKGDIPEGYSVSREKKERFSLILESASTNQTSMYLCASRQGAGDNEQFFGPGTRLTVL.

The chain recombines TRBV29-1 with TRBJ2-1; a possible D gene is TRBD2 (7 bases). This CDR3 has 15 amino acids. Germline values: CDR1 SQVTM, CDR2 ANQGSEA. The V end was cut by 8 bases, the J end by 0 bases, with 17 bases between. CDR3 in DNA: TGCAGCCACAGAGGGGGGGAGAGCTCCTACAATGAGCAGTTCTTC. Translating gives CSHRGGESSYNEQFF.

This clone was observed a single time. In DNA, the CDR3 is TGTGCCAGCAGTTCCTCCCGGGACAGGGGGAAGAATGAGCAGTTCTTC. Amino acids: CASSSSRDRGKNEQFF. The chain employs TRBV27 and TRBJ2-1; 11 bases fit TRBD1. Unmatched junction bases numbered 9, after V lost 4 bases and J lost 7 bases. CDR3 size: 16 residues. Per the germline V gene, CDR1 is MNHEY and CDR2 is SMNVEV (reference sequence).

The CDR3 here is CRFYTGELFF. The CDR3 bases are TGCAGGTTCTACACCGGGGAGCTGTTTTTT. This sequence joins TRBV20-1 and TRBJ2-2, with D uncertain. CDR1 and CDR2 (germline): DFQATT, SNEGSKA (reference sequence). CDR3 size: 10 residues.

This clone came up once. The J gene is TRBJ1-4, the V gene TRBV9; tentative D call: TRBD1 (5 bases). V was pared by 4 bases and J by 4 bases, with 11 bases between. In germline, CDR1 is SGDLS, CDR2 YYNGEE. This CDR3 is built from 14 residues. CDR3 amino acids: CASSRMGGNEKLFF. The CDR3 DNA sequence: TGTGCCAGCAGCCGAATGGGGGGTAATGAAAAACTGTTTTTT.

V gene TRBV6-5 combines with J gene TRBJ2-5, with 8 bases matching TRBD2. This CDR3 is built from 12 residues. CDR1 is MNHEY and CDR2 is SVGAGI in the germline V gene. Trimming at V came to 6 bases and at J to 9 bases, leaving 6 bases not matched to a gene. Written as DNA, the CDR3 is TGTGCCAGCAGCGCGTCGGGGGGGCCCCAGTACTTC. It is translated as CASSASGGPQYF.

The V and J genes are TRBV28 and TRBJ1-2, with no clear D. In germline, CDR1 is MDHEN, CDR2 SYDVKM. V shed 1 base and J shed 2 bases, with 8 bases lying between them. The length of the CDR3 is 14 residues. CDR3 residues: CASSLLAGNYGYTF. The CDR3 region has the DNA TGTGCCAGCAGTTTATTAGCGGGCAACTATGGCTACACCTTC.

The rearrangement joins TRBV5-6 to TRBJ2-7, with D unresolved. The length of the CDR3 is 15 residues. CDR1 and CDR2 from the germline V gene are SGHDT and YYEEEE. V was clipped by 0 bases and J by 2 bases, with 12 bases between them. The CDR3 loop is CASSLGWANPYEQYF. CDR3 coding DNA: TGTGCCAGCAGCTTGGGTTGGGCTAACCCCTACGAGCAGTACTTC.

The gene calls are TRBV5-4 and TRBJ1-1; maybe TRBD1 (6 bases). The CDR3 totals 15 residues. Germline V gene data show CDR1 as SGHNT and CDR2 as YYREEE (reference sequence). The germline V and J ends were trimmed by 6 bases and 7 bases, with 22 bases remaining between them. CDR3 sequence reads: CASTMGGPGGGEAFF. CDR3 DNA: TGTGCCAGCACGATGGGGGGCCCCGGCGGGGGTGAAGCTTTCTTT.

The chain is built from TRBV11-1 and TRBJ1-2; 8 nucleotides line up with TRBD1. V was clipped by 5 bases and J by 7 bases; unmatched bases: 6. The CDR3 sequence is 13 residues long. Germline CDR1 SGHAT, CDR2 FQDESV (reference sequence). The CDR3 bases are TGTGCCAGCAGCGGGACAGGCGGCGCTGGCTACACCTTC. Its protein is CASSGTGGAGYTF.

The V and J genes are TRBV4-1 and TRBJ1-4, with 7 bases identical to TRBD1. V was pared by 2 bases and J by 10 bases, with 13 bases of the junction left unmatched. The CDR3 contains 16 residues. Looked up from germline, CDR1 is MGHRA and CDR2 is YSYEKL. CDR3 sequence: CASSQLRGQMDGKLFF. As DNA, the CDR3 is TGCGCCAGCAGCCAACTAAGGGGACAGATGGATGGAAAACTGTTTTTT.

V gene TRBV6-5 combines with J gene TRBJ1-5; D gene uncertain. V dropped 6 bases and J dropped 4 bases, with 13 bases sitting between them. Looked up from germline, CDR1 is MNHEY and CDR2 is SVGAGI. This CDR3 contains 14 residues. The CDR3 protein is CASRAAVQNQPQHF. DNA for the CDR3: TGTGCCAGCAGGGCGGCAGTTCAAAATCAGCCCCAGCATTTT.

The J gene is TRBJ1-1, the V gene TRBV7-2; perhaps TRBD1 as D (5 bases). Germline values: CDR1 SGHTA, CDR2 FQGNSA. Deletions cut 3 bases from V and 0 bases from J, with 11 bases between. The CDR3 has 15 residues. The CDR3 spells CASSLWGGMNTEAFF. The CDR3 bases are TGTGCCAGCAGCTTGTGGGGGGGGATGAACACTGAAGCTTTCTTT.

In this sample, this clone turned up once. The chain couples TRBV6-5 to TRBJ2-7; 7 bases map to TRBD2. The length of the CDR3 is 14 residues. CDR1 MNHEY and CDR2 SVGAGI come from the germline V gene. The V and J ends lost 4 bases and 2 bases, in that order; junction bases with no gene match: 5. The CDR3 sequence is CASSLRGGAYEQYV. The CDR3 DNA reads as TGTGCCAGCAGTTTACGGGGAGGGGCCTACGAGCAGTACGTC.

The table lists this clone with a count of one. This chain joins TRBV24-1 and TRBJ1-2, with D uncertain. The CDR3 is 13 amino acids. Trimming left V 5 bases short and J 4 bases short, with 10 bases between. Germline V gene data show CDR1 as KGHDR and CDR2 as SFDVKD. CDR3 sequence (DNA): TGTGCCACCAGTGCGCGGTCGGGCTATGGCTACACCTTC. Translated: CATSARSGYGYTF.

A few counts support this clone. The chain is built from TRBV4-1 and TRBJ2-2; 9 nucleotides agree with TRBD1. The length of the CDR3 is 16 residues. Germline trimming cut 4 bases from V and 4 bases from J; bases unmatched to any gene: 7. From germline, CDR1 is MGHRA and CDR2 YSYEKL. This chain's CDR3 is CASSRWDRDATGELFF. CDR3 DNA sequence: TGCGCCAGCAGCCGCTGGGACAGGGATGCCACCGGGGAGCTGTTTTTT.

The V gene is TRBV7-2, the J gene TRBJ1-3; no clear D. The CDR3 totals 15 residues. V was pared by 0 bases and J by 0 bases, with 6 bases between. Looked up from germline, CDR1 is SGHTA and CDR2 is FQGNSA. Written as DNA, the CDR3 is TGTGCCAGCAGCTTAGCACGGGTCTCTGGAAACACCATATATTTT. As protein: CASSLARVSGNTIYF.